The rows below give T cell receptor beta chains drawn from one sample of a study of shared T cell receptors in the human thymus. TCRdb keeps only in-frame clones here, not all; method: immunoSEQ multiplex PCR. This sample has more than 550,000 clones, with over 75% found just once. This sample also belongs to another study, concerning human thymus T cells.

Material for sequencing was thymocytes. These receptors originate from a boy less than two years old with a congenital heart defect. Each CDR3 is given with its conserved first and last residue. The order of the fields is D gene, clone size, J gene, V gene, CDR3 DNA, CDR3 protein. D genes are given only for firm matches. Some rows have no size entry. The others give once, few or many, or a class for an expanded clone.

>NA|NA|TRBJ2-3|TRBV27
TGTGCCAGCAAAGGACATTCCACAGATACGCAGTATTTT
CASKGHSTDTQYF
>TRBD1|NA|TRBJ1-1|TRBV27
TGTGCCAGCACGGTTTCCTCAGGGGGCACTGAAGCTTTCTTT
CASTVSSGGTEAFF
>NA|NA|TRBJ1-1|TRBV2
TGTGCCAGCAGCGGAAGCGAGGGCACTGAAGCTTTCTTT
CASSGSEGTEAFF
>TRBD2|NA|TRBJ2-1|TRBV12-5
TGTGCTAGTGCCCCGACTAGCGGGGGGAACAATGAGCAGTTCTTC
CASAPTSGGNNEQFF
>TRBD2|NA|TRBJ2-3|TRBV27
TGTGCCAGCAGTTCAACTAGCGGGGGCACAGATACGCAGTATTTT
CASSSTSGGTDTQYF
>TRBD1|NA|TRBJ1-1|TRBV30
TGTGCCTGGAGTGTACACAGGGGGGGAACTGAAGCTTTCTTT
CAWSVHRGGTEAFF
>NA|NA|TRBJ2-2|TRBV28
TGTGCCAGCAGTTTCGGGGGAACCGGGGAGCTGTTTTTT
CASSFGGTGELFF
>TRBD2|NA|TRBJ2-5|TRBV28
TGTGCCAGCAGTTTAGGCGGGAGGGCAGGAGAGACCCAGTACTTC
CASSLGGRAGETQYF
>TRBD1|NA|TRBJ2-7|TRBV4-3
TGCGCCAGCAGCCAAGGACAGGGGGCATACGAGCAGTACTTC
CASSQGQGAYEQYF
>TRBD1|NA|TRBJ1-1|TRBV4-1
TGCGCCAGCAGCCCGCAGGGACAGGCGAACACTGAAGCTTTCTTT
CASSPQGQANTEAFF
>NA|NA|TRBJ1-5|TRBV7-9
TGTGCCAGCAGCTTAGATGGACAGAGCAATCAGCCCCAGCATTTT
CASSLDGQSNQPQHF
>TRBD1|NA|TRBJ1-1|TRBV29-1
TGCAGCGCCCCGATGGACAGGGAGAACACTGAAGCTTTCTTT
CSAPMDRENTEAFF
>NA|once|TRBJ2-1|TRBV6-5
TGTGCCAGCAGTTACTCGGCGGGACTTGAGCAGTTCTTC
CASSYSAGLEQFF
>TRBD1|NA|TRBJ1-1|TRBV4-1
TGCGCCAGCAGCCGCGACAGGGGGAACACTGAAGCTTTCTTT
CASSRDRGNTEAFF